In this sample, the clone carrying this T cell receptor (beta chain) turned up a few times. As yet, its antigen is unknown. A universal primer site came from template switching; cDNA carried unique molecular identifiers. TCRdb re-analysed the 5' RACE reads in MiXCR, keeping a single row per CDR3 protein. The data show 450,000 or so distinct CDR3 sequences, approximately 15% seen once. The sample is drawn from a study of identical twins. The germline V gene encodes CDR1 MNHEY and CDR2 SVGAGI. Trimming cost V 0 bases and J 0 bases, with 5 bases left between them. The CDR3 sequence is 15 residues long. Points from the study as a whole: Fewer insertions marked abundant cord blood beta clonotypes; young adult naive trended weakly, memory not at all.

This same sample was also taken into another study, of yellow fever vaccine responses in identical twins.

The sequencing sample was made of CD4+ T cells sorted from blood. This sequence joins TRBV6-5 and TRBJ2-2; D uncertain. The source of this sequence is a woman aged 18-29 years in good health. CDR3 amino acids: CASSYSIANTGELFF. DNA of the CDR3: TGTGCCAGCAGTTACTCTATAGCGAACACCGGGGAGCTGTTTTTT.